This TCR beta chain was recovered during a study of neurological immune-mediated disorders. Whole-study findings and limits: HTLV-1-associated myelopathy led in TCR clonal expansion, while multiple sclerosis ranked lowest, below healthy controls. CDR3 amino acid sequences found in expanded clones were never shared across subjects, suggesting private repertoires in all groups.

The unsorted libraries originated from 2 million PBMCs that had been stored at -80 C. Ten or more counts support this clonotype. The antigen remains undetermined. Germline values: CDR1 SGHRS, CDR2 YFSETQ. V lost 4 bases, J lost 0 bases, and 7 bases stayed unmatched. This CDR3 has 16 amino acids. The making of cDNA relied on 5'RACE with 10-nucleotide random UMIs. MiXCR was run by TCRdb on the 5' RACE reads, yielding one entry per CDR3 protein. The sample shows 31,000 or so distinct CDR3 sequences, approximately 4.5% of them seen only once. The clonotype originates from a man younger than 35 in good health. The chain links TRBV5-1 to TRBJ1-3; 7 bases agree with TRBD1. Sequenced material: PBMCs. CDR3 DNA sequence: TGCGCCAGCAGCACCAGGACAGGAGCCTCTGGAAACACCATATATTTT. It translates to CASSTRTGASGNTIYF.